Below, 13 T cell receptor beta chains from the same sample are listed, as sequenced in a study of cytomegalovirus exposure and HLA in healthy donors. The PCR employed 60 Vbeta primers together with 13 Jbeta primers. The table came from immunoSEQ multiplex PCR; TCRdb's copy has only in-frame clones and leaves some out. Its table records fewer than 70,000 clones. Sequencing was performed on PBMCs. These TCRs come from a woman aged 18-30 years in good health and CMV-seronegative.

Here the CDR3 DNA reads TGCGCCAGCAGCCAAGGTACAGATAACACCGGGGAGCTGTTTTTT. This sequence encodes CASSQGTDNTGELFF. The rearrangement joins TRBV4-1 to TRBJ2-2; D is ambiguous. CDR3 length: 15 residues. The germline V and J ends were trimmed by 1 base and 2 bases, with 8 bases remaining between them. CDR1 and CDR2 (germline): MGHRA, YSYEKL.

V gene TRBV28 combines with J gene TRBJ2-3; D is possibly TRBD2 (6 bases). The V end was cut by 7 bases, the J end by 10 bases, with 18 bases between. The CDR3 length is 13 residues. CDR1 is MDHEN, CDR2 SYDVKM, per germline. The CDR3 here is CASKGAIGEAQYF. The DNA of the CDR3 is TGTGCCAGCAAAGGAGCGATCGGGGAGGCGCAGTATTTT. The variable domain in full, with the rest retrieved from reference TRBV28 and TRBJ2-3, is DVKVTQSSRYLVKRTGEKVFLECVQDMDHENMFWYRQDPGLGLRLIYFSYDVKMKEKGDIPEGYSVSREKKERFSLILESASTNQTSMYLCASKGAIGEAQYFGPGTRLTVL.

This chain links TRBV18 with TRBJ2-7; D perhaps matches TRBD1 (6 bases). V was clipped by 4 bases and J by 4 bases, with 20 bases between them. Germline V lookup: CDR1 KGHSH, CDR2 LQKENI. CDR3 length equals 16 residues. This CDR3 reads CASSRPGQTGTYEQYF. CDR3 DNA sequence: TGTGCCAGCTCACGACCCGGCCAAACAGGGACATACGAGCAGTACTTC.

This chain connects TRBV4-2 to TRBJ2-1, with 10 bases identical to TRBD2. The CDR3 spans 14 residues. CDR1 and CDR2 (germline): LGHNA, YNFKEQ. The V and J ends lost 8 bases and 5 bases, in that order; junction bases with no gene match: 6. The CDR3 DNA follows: TGTGCCAGCCGACGGCTAGCGGGAGACAATGAGCAGTTCTTC. Its translation is CASRRLAGDNEQFF.

This rearrangement joins TRBV5-1 to TRBJ2-7, with TRBD2 matching 10 bases. CDR1 SGHRS and CDR2 YFSETQ come from the germline V gene. J was trimmed by 3 bases and V by 3 bases; bases with no gene match: 3. The CDR3 length is 14 residues. CDR3 DNA: TGCGCCAGCAGCTGGACTAGCGGAAACTACGAGCAGTACTTC. This sequence encodes CASSWTSGNYEQYF.

The rearrangement links TRBV7-8 to TRBJ2-7, with 10 bases matching TRBD1. Germline-derived CDR1 and CDR2 are SGHVS and FQNEAQ. The trim removed 2 bases at V and 3 bases at J, leaving 4 bases unmatched. The CDR3 sequence is 15 residues long. CDR3 DNA: TGTGCCAGCAGCTTACGGGACAGGGGTTTCTACGAGCAGTACTTC. Translating it yields CASSLRDRGFYEQYF.

The rearrangement uses TRBV27 and TRBJ1-5, with TRBD1 matching over 7 bases. With V trimmed by 5 bases and J by 4 bases, 2 bases remained unmatched. CDR3 size: 13 residues. Germline values: CDR1 MNHEY, CDR2 SMNVEV (reference sequence). The CDR3 protein is CASSPGQNQPQHF. CDR3 DNA sequence: TGTGCCAGCAGTCCGGGACAGAATCAGCCCCAGCATTTT.

This chain joins TRBV13 and TRBJ2-1; 8 nucleotides align to TRBD2. Germline CDR1 is PRHDT and CDR2 is FYEKMQ (reference sequence). This CDR3 contains 17 residues. With V trimmed by 5 bases and J by 5 bases, 14 bases remained unmatched. CDR3 in amino acids: CASSAPFSGGVDNEQFF. The CDR3, as DNA: TGTGCCAGCAGCGCTCCCTTCAGCGGGGGAGTCGACAATGAGCAGTTCTTC.

This rearrangement joins TRBV4-1 to TRBJ1-1, with a possible D match to TRBD1 (6 bases). Trimming pared 0 bases from V and 5 bases from J, leaving 10 bases between. The CDR3 sequence is 14 residues long. In germline, CDR1 is MGHRA, CDR2 YSYEKL. As DNA, the CDR3 is TGCGCCAGCAGCCAAGATACGAGGGGGACTGAAGCTTTCTTT. The encoded protein is CASSQDTRGTEAFF.

The chain combines TRBV7-3 with TRBJ2-2; 8 bases match TRBD1. The CDR3 totals 15 residues. Trimming at V came to 4 bases and at J to 6 bases, leaving 7 bases not matched to a gene. Germline CDR1 reads SGHTA; CDR2 reads FQGTGA. CDR3 amino acids: CASSSTGAQAGELFF. In DNA, the CDR3 is TGTGCCAGCAGCTCGACAGGGGCCCAGGCCGGGGAGCTGTTTTTT.

This sequence joins TRBV6-5 and TRBJ1-4, with 8 bases that match TRBD1. Trimming took 9 bases from V and 10 from J; bases not matched to a gene: 7. In germline, CDR1 is MNHEY, CDR2 SVGAGI. The CDR3 is 12 residues long. The DNA for the CDR3 is TGTGCCAGTCAGGGGGCGTCTGGAAAACTGTTTTTT. Amino acids: CASQGASGKLFF.

About this clone itself: A read error may produce the germline difference seen at one junction end. This chain joins TRBV30 and TRBJ2-2; a possible D gene is TRBD2 (6 bases). The CDR3 length is 12 residues. Germline V CDR1 and CDR2: GTSNPN, SVGIG (reference sequence). The CDR3 coding sequence is TGTGGCTGGGGACTCAACACCGGGGAGCTGTTTTTT. Encoded protein: CGWGLNTGELFF.

This rearrangement joins TRBV6-5 to TRBJ1-2, with 11 bases lining up with TRBD1. Germline-derived CDR1 and CDR2 are MNHEY and SVGAGI. V lost 6 bases and J lost 5; bases outside the gene matches: 5. The CDR3 loop spans 14 amino acids. The CDR3 sequence: CASSEDRGHYGYTF. The CDR3 coding sequence is TGTGCCAGCAGCGAGGACAGGGGGCATTATGGCTACACCTTC.